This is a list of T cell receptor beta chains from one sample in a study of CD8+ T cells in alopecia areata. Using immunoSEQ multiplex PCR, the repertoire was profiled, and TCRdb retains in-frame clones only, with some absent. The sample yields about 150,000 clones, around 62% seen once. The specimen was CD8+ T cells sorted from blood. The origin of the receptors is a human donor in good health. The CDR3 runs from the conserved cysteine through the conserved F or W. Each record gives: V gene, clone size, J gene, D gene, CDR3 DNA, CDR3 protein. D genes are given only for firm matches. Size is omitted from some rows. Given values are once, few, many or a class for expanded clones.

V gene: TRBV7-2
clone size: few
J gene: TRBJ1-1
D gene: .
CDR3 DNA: TGTGCCAGCAGCCTCGGACACAACATGAACACTGAAGCTTTCTTT
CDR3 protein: CASSLGHNMNTEAFF

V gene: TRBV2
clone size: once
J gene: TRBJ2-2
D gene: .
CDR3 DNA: TGTGCCAGCACGAACACCGGGGAGCTGTTTTTT
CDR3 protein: CASTNTGELFF

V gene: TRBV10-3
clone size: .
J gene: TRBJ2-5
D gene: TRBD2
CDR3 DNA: TGTGCCATCAGTACAGGGACTAGCAACCAAGAGACCCAGTACTTC
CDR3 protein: CAISTGTSNQETQYF

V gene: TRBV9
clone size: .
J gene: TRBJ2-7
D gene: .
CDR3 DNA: TGTGCCAGCAGCCCCGCCGATAGCGGACCCTACGAGCAGTACTTC
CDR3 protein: CASSPADSGPYEQYF

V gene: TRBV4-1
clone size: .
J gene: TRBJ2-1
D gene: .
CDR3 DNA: TGCGCCAGCAGCCAATCATGGAATGAGCAGTTCTTC
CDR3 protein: CASSQSWNEQFF

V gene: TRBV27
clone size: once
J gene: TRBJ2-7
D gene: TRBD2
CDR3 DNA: TGTGCCAGCAGACTAGCGGGAGGCTCCTACGAGCAGTACTTC
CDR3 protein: CASRLAGGSYEQYF

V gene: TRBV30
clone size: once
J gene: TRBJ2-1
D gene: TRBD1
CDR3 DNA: TGTGCCTGGAGTCTGGGACAGGGCCCAACTGAGCAGTTCTTC
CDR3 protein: CAWSLGQGPTEQFF

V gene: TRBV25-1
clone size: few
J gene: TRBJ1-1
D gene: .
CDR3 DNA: TGTGCCAGCAGTGTAGGGAATACTGAAGCTTTCTTT
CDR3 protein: CASSVGNTEAFF

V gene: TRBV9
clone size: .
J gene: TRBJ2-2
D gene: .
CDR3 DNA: TGTGCCAGCAGCCCCCGGGTCGGGGAGCTGTTTTTT
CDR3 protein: CASSPRVGELFF

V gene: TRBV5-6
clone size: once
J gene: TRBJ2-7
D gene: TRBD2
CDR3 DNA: TGTGCCAGCAGCTTGGTTCTAGCGGGATACGACGAGCAGTACTTC
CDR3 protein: CASSLVLAGYDEQYF

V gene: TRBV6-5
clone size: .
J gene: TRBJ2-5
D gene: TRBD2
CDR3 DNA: TGTGCCAGCAGTTCCCCGGGACTACAAGAGACCCAGTACTTC
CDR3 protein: CASSSPGLQETQYF

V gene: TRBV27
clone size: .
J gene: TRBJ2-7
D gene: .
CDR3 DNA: TGTGCCAGCAGTTCCTCTCGGAGCGGGTACGAGCAGTACTTC
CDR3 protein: CASSSSRSGYEQYF

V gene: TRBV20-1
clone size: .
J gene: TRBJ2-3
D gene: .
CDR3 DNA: TGCAGTGCTAAAGAAGATACGCAGTATTTT
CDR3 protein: CSAKEDTQYF

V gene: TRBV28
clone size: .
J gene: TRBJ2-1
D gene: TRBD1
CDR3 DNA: TGTGCCAGCAGTACACAGGGGTATGAGCAGTTCTTC
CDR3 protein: CASSTQGYEQFF

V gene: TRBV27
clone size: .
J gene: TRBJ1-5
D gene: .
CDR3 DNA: TGTGCCAGCAGGAGGGGTGGGAAGGGCAATCAGCCCCAGCATTTT
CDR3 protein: CASRRGGKGNQPQHF

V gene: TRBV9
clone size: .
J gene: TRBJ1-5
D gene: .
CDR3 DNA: TGTGCCAGCAGCCCCGGGGGGCAGGGAAGTCAGCCCCAGCATTTT
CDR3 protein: CASSPGGQGSQPQHF